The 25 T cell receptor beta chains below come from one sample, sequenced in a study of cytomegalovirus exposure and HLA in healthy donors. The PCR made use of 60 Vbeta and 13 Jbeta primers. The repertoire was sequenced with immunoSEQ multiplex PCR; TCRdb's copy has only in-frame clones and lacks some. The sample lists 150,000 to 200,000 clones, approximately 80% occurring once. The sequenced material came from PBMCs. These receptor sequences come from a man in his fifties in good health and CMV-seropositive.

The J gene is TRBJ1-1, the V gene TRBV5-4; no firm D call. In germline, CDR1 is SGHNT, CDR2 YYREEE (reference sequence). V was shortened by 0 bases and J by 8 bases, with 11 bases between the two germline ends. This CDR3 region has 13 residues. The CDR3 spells CASSLALRQEAFF. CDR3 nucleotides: TGTGCCAGCAGCTTGGCCCTTCGTCAGGAAGCTTTCTTT.

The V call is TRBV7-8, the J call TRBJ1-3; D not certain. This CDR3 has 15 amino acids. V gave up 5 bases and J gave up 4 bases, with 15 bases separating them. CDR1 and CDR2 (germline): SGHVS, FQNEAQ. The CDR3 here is CASSQIGAAGNTIYF. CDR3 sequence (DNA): TGTGCCAGCAGCCAAATAGGAGCGGCGGGAAACACCATATATTTT. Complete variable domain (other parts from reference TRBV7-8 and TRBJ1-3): GAGVSQSPRYKVAKRGQDVALRCDPISGHVSLFWYQQALGQGPEFLTYFQNEAQLDKSGLPSDRFFAERPEGSVSTLKIQRTQQEDSAVYLCASSQIGAAGNTIYFGEGSWLTVV.

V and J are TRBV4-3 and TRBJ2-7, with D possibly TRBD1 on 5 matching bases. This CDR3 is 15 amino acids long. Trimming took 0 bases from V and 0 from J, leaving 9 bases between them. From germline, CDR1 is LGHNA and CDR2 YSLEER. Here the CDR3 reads CASSQDRAVSYEQYF. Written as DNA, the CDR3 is TGCGCCAGCAGCCAAGACAGGGCAGTCTCCTACGAGCAGTACTTC.

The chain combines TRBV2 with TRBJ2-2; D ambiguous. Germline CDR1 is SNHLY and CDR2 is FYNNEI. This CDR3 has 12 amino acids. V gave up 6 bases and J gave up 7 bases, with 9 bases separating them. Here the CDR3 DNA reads TGTGCCAGCAGCCGAGATGGCGGGGAGCTGTTTTTT. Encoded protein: CASSRDGGELFF.

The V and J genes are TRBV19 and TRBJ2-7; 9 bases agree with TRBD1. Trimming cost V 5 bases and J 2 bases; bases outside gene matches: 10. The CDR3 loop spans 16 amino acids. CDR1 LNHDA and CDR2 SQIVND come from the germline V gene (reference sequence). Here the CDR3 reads CASSVTGTGFTYEQYF. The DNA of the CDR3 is TGTGCCAGTAGTGTAACCGGGACAGGGTTCACCTACGAGCAGTACTTC.

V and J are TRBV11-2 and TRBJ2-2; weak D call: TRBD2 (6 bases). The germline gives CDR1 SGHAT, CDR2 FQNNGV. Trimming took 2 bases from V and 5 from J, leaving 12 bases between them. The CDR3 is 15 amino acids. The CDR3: CASSLRRVRTGELFF. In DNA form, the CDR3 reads TGTGCCAGCAGCTTAAGGAGGGTTAGGACCGGGGAGCTGTTTTTT.

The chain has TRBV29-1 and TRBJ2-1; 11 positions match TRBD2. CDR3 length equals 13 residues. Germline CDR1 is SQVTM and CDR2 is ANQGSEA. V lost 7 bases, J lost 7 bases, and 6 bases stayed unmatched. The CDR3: CSAASGGTNEQFF. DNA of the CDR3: TGCAGCGCTGCTAGCGGGGGGACAAATGAGCAGTTCTTC.

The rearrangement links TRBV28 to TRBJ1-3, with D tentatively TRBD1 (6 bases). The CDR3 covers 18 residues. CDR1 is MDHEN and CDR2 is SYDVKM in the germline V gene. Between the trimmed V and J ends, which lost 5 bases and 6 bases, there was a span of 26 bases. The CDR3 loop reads CASSPPGQRPGRLNTIYF. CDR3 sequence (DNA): TGTGCCAGCAGTCCCCCCGGACAGCGGCCGGGTCGTCTAAACACCATATATTTT. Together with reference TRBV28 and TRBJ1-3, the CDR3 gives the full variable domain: DVKVTQSSRYLVKRTGEKVFLECVQDMDHENMFWYRQDPGLGLRLIYFSYDVKMKEKGDIPEGYSVSREKKERFSLILESASTNQTSMYLCASSPPGQRPGRLNTIYFGEGSWLTVV.

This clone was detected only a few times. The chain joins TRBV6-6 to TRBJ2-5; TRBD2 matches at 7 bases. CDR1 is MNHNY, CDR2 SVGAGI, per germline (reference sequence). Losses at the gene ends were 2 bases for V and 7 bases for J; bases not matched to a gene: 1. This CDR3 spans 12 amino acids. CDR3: CASSYPGGTQYF. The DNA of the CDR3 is TGTGCCAGCAGTTACCCGGGGGGGACCCAGTACTTC.

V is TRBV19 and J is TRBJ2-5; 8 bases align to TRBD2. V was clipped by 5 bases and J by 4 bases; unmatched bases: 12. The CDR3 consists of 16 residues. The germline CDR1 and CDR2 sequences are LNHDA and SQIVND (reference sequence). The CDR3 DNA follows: TGTGCCAGTAGTCCTCGTACTAGCGGAGGGGGAGAGACCCAGTACTTC. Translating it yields CASSPRTSGGGETQYF.

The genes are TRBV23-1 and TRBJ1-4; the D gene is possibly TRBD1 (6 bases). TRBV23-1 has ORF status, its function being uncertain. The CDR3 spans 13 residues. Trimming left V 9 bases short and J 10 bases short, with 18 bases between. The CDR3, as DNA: TGCGCCAGGGACCGGGGGGGCTGGGGAAAACTGTTTTTT. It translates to CARDRGGWGKLFF.

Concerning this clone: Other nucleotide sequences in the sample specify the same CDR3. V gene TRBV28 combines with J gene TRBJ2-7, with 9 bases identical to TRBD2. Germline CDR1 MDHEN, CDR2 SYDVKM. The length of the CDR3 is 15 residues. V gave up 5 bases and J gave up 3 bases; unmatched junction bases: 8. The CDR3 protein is CASSGASGNFYEQYF. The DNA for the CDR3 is TGTGCCAGCAGTGGCGCTAGCGGGAATTTCTACGAGCAGTACTTC.

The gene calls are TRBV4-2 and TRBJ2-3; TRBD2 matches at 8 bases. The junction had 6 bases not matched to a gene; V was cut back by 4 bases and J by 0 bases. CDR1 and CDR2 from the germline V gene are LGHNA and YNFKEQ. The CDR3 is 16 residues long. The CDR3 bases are TGTGCCAGCAGCCTCACTCGCGGGGGGAGCACAGATACGCAGTATTTT. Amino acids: CASSLTRGGSTDTQYF.

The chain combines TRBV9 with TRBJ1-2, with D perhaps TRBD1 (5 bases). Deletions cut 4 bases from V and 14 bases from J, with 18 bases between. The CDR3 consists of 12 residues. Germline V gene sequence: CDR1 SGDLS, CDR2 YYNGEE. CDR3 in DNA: TGTGCCAGCAGCCCGTACGGCGGGGCCTCTACCTTC. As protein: CASSPYGGASTF.

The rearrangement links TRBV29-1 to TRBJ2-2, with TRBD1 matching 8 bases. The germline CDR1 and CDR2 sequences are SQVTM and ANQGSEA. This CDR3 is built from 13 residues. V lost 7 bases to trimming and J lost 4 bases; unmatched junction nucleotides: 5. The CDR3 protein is CSGIRGRTGELFF. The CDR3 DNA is TGCAGCGGCATCAGGGGGCGCACCGGGGAGCTGTTTTTT.

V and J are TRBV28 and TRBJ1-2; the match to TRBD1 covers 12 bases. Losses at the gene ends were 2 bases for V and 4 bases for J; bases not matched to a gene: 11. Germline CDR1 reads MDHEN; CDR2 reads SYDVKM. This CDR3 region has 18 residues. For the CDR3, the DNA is TGTGCCAGCAGTTTAGATTCCGGGACAGGGGGCGCTGCCTATGGCTACACCTTC. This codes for CASSLDSGTGGAAYGYTF.

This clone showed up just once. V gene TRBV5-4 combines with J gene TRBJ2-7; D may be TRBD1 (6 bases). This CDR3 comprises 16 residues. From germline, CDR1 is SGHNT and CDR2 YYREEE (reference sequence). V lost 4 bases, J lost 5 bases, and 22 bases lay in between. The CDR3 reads CASSPQGPPHRDEQYF. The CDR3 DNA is TGTGCCAGCAGCCCTCAGGGACCACCCCACAGGGACGAGCAGTACTTC.

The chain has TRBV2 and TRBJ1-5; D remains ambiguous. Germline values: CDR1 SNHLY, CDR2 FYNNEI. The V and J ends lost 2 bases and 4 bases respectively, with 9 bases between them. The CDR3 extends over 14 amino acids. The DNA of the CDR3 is TGTGCCAGCAGTGAACGCACGGGAAATCAGCCCCAGCATTTT. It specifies CASSERTGNQPQHF.

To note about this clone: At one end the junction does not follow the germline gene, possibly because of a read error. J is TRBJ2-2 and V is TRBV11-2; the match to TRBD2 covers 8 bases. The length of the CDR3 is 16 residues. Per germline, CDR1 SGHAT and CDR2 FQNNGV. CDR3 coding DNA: TGTGCCAGCAGCTTAGATTTTAGCGGGATCACCGGGGAGCTGCTTTTT. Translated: CASSLDFSGITGELLF.

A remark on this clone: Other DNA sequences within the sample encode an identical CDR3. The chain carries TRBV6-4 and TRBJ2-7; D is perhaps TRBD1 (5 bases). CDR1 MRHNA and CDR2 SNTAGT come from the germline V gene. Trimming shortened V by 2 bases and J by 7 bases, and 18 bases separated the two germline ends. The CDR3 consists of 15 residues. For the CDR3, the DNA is TGTGCCAGCAGTGACACAGGACCTGAATCTCGGGAGCAGTACTTC. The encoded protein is CASSDTGPESREQYF.

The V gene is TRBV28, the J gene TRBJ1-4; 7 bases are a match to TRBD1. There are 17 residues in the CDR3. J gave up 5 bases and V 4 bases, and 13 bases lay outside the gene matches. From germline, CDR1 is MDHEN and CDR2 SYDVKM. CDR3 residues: CASSSTKRGTENEKLFF. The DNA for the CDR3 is TGTGCCAGCAGTTCTACCAAGCGGGGGACAGAGAATGAAAAACTGTTTTTT.

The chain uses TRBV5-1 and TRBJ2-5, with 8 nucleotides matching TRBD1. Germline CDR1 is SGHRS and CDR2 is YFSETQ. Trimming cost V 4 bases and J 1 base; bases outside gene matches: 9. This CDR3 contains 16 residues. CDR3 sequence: CASSPSPGQVQETQYF. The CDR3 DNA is TGCGCCAGCAGCCCTTCGCCGGGACAGGTCCAAGAGACCCAGTACTTC. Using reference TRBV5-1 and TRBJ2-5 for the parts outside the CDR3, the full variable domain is KAGVTQTPRYLIKTRGQQVTLSCSPISGHRSVSWYQQTPGQGLQFLFEYFSETQRNKGNFPGRFSGRQFSNSRSEMNVSTLELGDSALYLCASSPSPGQVQETQYFGPGTRLLVL.

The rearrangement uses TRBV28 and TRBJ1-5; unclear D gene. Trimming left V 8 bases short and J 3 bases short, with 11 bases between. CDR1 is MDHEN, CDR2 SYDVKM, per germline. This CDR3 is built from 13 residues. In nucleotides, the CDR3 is TGTGCCAGCGGCCGTGCCATCAATCAGCCCCAGCATTTT. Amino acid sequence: CASGRAINQPQHF.

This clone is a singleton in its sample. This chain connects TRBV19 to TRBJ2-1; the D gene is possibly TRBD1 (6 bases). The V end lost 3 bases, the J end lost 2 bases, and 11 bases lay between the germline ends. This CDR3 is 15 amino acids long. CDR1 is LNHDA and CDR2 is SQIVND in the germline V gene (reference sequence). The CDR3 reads CASSISQGTYNEQFF. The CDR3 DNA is TGTGCCAGTAGTATCTCACAGGGAACCTACAATGAGCAGTTCTTC.

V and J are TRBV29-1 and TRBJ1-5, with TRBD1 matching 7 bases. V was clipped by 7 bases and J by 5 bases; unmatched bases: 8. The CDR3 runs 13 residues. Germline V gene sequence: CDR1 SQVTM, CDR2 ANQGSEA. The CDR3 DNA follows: TGCAGCGGCGCACAGGGGAAAGATCAGCCCCAGCATTTT. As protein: CSGAQGKDQPQHF. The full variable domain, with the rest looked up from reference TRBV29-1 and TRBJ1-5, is SAVISQKPSRDICQRGTSLTIQCQVDSQVTMMFWYRQQPGQSLTLIATANQGSEATYESGFVIDKFPISRPNLTFSTLTVSNMSPEDSSIYLCSGAQGKDQPQHFGDGTRLSIL.